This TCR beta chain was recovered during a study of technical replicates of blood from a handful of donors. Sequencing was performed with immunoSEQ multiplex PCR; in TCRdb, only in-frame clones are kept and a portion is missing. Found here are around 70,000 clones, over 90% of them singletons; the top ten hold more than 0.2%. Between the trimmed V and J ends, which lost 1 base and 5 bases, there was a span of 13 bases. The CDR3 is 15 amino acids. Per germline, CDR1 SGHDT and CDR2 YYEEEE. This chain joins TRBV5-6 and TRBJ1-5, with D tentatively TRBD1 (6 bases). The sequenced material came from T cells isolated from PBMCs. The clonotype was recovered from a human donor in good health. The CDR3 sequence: CASSLRYRADQPQHF. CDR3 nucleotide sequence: TGTGCCAGCAGCTTGCGCTACAGGGCCGATCAGCCCCAGCATTTT.